This T cell receptor (beta chain) was profiled in a study of blood T cell repertoires in COVID-19. J gave up 7 bases and V 4 bases, and 3 bases lay outside the gene matches. This CDR3 comprises 14 residues. Germline V gives CDR1 LGHDT, CDR2 YNNKEL (reference sequence). The table came from immunoSEQ multiplex PCR; TCRdb's copy has only in-frame clones and leaves some out. This sample has approximately 460,000 clones; 89% occur once, and the top ten carry roughly 1%. This TCR came from a man between 18 and 29 years old with COVID-19, enrolled during active disease. The source material was peripheral blood. This chain connects TRBV3-1 (or the pseudogene TRBV3-2) to TRBJ1-6, with TRBD1 matching 8 bases. The chain's CDR3 is CASSRTGRNSPLHF. The CDR3 DNA reads TGTGCCAGCAGCCGGACAGGGAGGAATTCACCCCTCCACTTT.